These 2 T cell receptor beta chains were sequenced from one sample in a study of tumor and adjacent non-tumor tissue in lung cancer. This sample's RNA came from whole unsorted tissue. TCRbeta libraries were built with three rounds of nested PCR, modified from ARM-PCR. TCRdb re-derived calls from the multiplex PCR reads in MiXCR, one entry per CDR3 protein. The data contain under 95,000 distinct CDR3 sequences, roughly three fifths of them seen just once; the ten biggest clones take up approximately 15%. Sequenced input: lung tumor tissue. The receptors come from a man between 65 and 85 years old with non-small cell lung cancer.

On this clonotype: A much larger clone differs from this one at a single base, so this may be a read error. The rearrangement links TRBV28 to TRBJ2-6, with TRBD1 matching 7 bases. The CDR3 has 17 residues. Germline values: CDR1 MDHEN, CDR2 SYDVKM. The CDR3 is CASRRDSDSSGADVLTF. CDR3 sequence (DNA): TGTGCCAGCAGGAGGGACAGTGACTCCTCTGGGGCCGACGTCCTGACTTTC.

A note on this clonotype: One junction end disagrees with the germline gene, perhaps due to a read error. In nucleotides, the CDR3 is TGTGCCAGCAGTTTGAGACAGTGGAACGAACAGTACTTC. As protein: CASSLRQWNEQYF. The chain joins TRBV12-3 or TRBV12-4 to TRBJ2-7; tentatively, D is TRBD1 (5 bases). The CDR3 loop spans 13 amino acids.